The 18 T cell receptor beta chains below come from one sample, sequenced in a study of shared clonotypes between healthy human individuals. Sequencing used immunoSEQ multiplex PCR; TCRdb keeps in-frame clones, though not all of them. The sample includes around 1.1 million clones, around three quarters of them seen just once. The sample was memory CD4+ T cells from PBMCs. Subset described: CD45RA-negative fraction. These receptors came from a young man in good health. Some clones in this sample may be carry-over from other donors' samples.

As regards this clone: A much larger clone is a single base away; this may be a read error. This chain connects TRBV27 to TRBJ2-3; D ambiguous. CDR1 MNHEY and CDR2 SMNVEV come from the germline V gene (reference sequence). V was shortened by 5 bases and J by 1 base, with 4 bases between the two germline ends. This CDR3 has 12 amino acids. For the CDR3, the DNA is TGTGCCAGCAGTCCTCGCACAGATACGCAGTATTTT. Protein: CASSPRTDTQYF.

A single count supports this clone. This chain joins TRBV5-1 and TRBJ1-4; D may be TRBD1 (6 bases). CDR1 SGHRS and CDR2 YFSETQ come from the germline V gene. The V and J ends lost 3 bases and 8 bases respectively, with 14 bases between them. The CDR3 is 14 amino acids. CDR3 residues: CASSSTGREEKLFF. Written as DNA, the CDR3 is TGCGCCAGCAGCTCGACAGGCAGGGAGGAAAAACTGTTTTTT.

The CDR3 spells CAISDKTGVDGETQYF. In DNA form, the CDR3 reads TGTGCCATCAGTGATAAGACGGGAGTCGACGGAGAGACCCAGTACTTC. The J gene is TRBJ2-5, the V gene TRBV10-3, with a possible D match to TRBD2 (6 bases). Trimming shortened V by 3 bases and J by 4 bases, and 18 bases separated the two germline ends. The CDR3 covers 16 residues. Germline V gene sequence: CDR1 ENHRY, CDR2 SYGVKD.

This clone was observed a handful of times. CDR3 in amino acids: CASSLSGGGQQYF. In DNA, the CDR3 is TGTGCCAGCAGCTTGTCGGGGGGAGGGCAGCAGTACTTC. J is TRBJ2-7 and V is TRBV5-4, with 7 bases aligning to TRBD2. CDR3 length equals 13 residues. Germline loops: CDR1 SGHNT, CDR2 YYREEE (reference sequence). Germline trimming cut 1 base from V and 8 bases from J; bases unmatched to any gene: 6.

The V gene is TRBV30, the J gene TRBJ2-7, with TRBD1 as a possible D gene (5 bases). From germline, CDR1 is GTSNPN and CDR2 SVGIG (reference sequence). Trimming left V 2 bases short and J 2 bases short, with 10 bases between. The CDR3 covers 13 residues. DNA of the CDR3: TGTGCCTGGAGTTACGAGACAGCCTACGAGCAGTACTTC. Protein sequence: CAWSYETAYEQYF.

The chain combines TRBV7-2 with TRBJ2-1; D might be TRBD1 or TRBD2, each matching 5 bases. The germline gives CDR1 SGHTA, CDR2 FQGNSA. V gave up 8 bases and J gave up 5 bases, with 16 bases separating them. The CDR3 sequence is 14 residues long. CDR3 DNA sequence: TGTGCCAGCCGCCGGGGCCGGGTTAACAATGAGCAGTTCTTC. Residues: CASRRGRVNNEQFF.

The sample holds a few counts of this clone. The chain is built from TRBV10-3 and TRBJ1-4; D gene unclear. V dropped 2 bases and J dropped 0 bases, with 7 bases sitting between them. The CDR3 consists of 15 residues. The V gene's germline CDR1 is ENHRY and CDR2 SYGVKD. The CDR3 coding sequence is TGTGCCATCAGTGAGCACGGGACAACTAATGAAAAACTGTTTTTT. This encodes CAISEHGTTNEKLFF.

This chain connects TRBV4-3 to TRBJ2-1; D not resolved. Germline V gene data show CDR1 as LGHNA and CDR2 as YSLEER. V was clipped by 4 bases and J by 0 bases, with 13 bases between them. CDR3 length: 16 residues. CDR3: CASSPARSSSYNEQFF. DNA for the CDR3: TGCGCCAGCAGCCCGGCAAGGTCGAGCTCCTACAATGAGCAGTTCTTC.

The V call is TRBV5-1, the J call TRBJ2-7; D may match TRBD1 or TRBD2 (5 bases each). This CDR3 region has 15 residues. V dropped 0 bases and J dropped 3 bases, with 13 bases sitting between them. Germline CDR1 is SGHRS and CDR2 is YFSETQ. The CDR3 is CASSLAGATVYEQYF. DNA of the CDR3: TGCGCCAGCAGCTTGGCCGGGGCCACGGTCTACGAGCAGTACTTC.

The rearrangement joins TRBV9 to TRBJ1-3; D gene uncertain. Trimming left V 0 bases short and J 3 bases short, with 10 bases between. The CDR3 covers 15 residues. The germline V gene has CDR1 SGDLS and CDR2 YYNGEE. The CDR3 protein is CASSVDPFGGNTIYF. In DNA, the CDR3 is TGTGCCAGCAGCGTAGATCCATTCGGTGGAAACACCATATATTTT.

CDR3 nucleotides: TGTGCCAGCAGCGTAGGAACTGGGGACCCCTCCTACAATGAGCAGTTCTTC. Amino acid sequence: CASSVGTGDPSYNEQFF. This chain links TRBV9 with TRBJ2-1, with D possibly being TRBD1 or TRBD2 (5 bases each). V was pared by 0 bases and J by 0 bases, with 13 bases between. Germline lookup yields CDR1 SGDLS and CDR2 YYNGEE. This CDR3 comprises 17 residues.

The chain has TRBV12-5 and TRBJ2-3; D may be TRBD2 (6 bases). CDR3 length equals 14 residues. The V gene's germline CDR1 is LGHNT and CDR2 FRNRAP. Trimming cost V 1 base and J 2 bases, with 7 bases left between them. CDR3 nucleotide sequence: TGTGCTAGTGGTTTGGCACTAGCCACAGATACGCAGTATTTT. This translates into CASGLALATDTQYF.

CDR3 DNA sequence: TGTGCCAGCAGTTACTCAGGGCCAGCTTACAATGAGCAGTTCTTC. The encoded protein is CASSYSGPAYNEQFF. The chain employs TRBV6-5 and TRBJ2-1; the D is unclear. Germline V lookup: CDR1 MNHEY, CDR2 SVGAGI. There are 15 residues in the CDR3. V shed 0 bases and J shed 4 bases, with 10 bases lying between them.

V usage is TRBV5-1 and J usage is TRBJ1-1, with TRBD1 matching 9 bases. The ends lost 0 bases at V and 11 bases at J; junction bases unmatched: 17. The CDR3 is 17 residues long. CDR1 and CDR2 (germline): SGHRS, YFSETQ. CDR3 loop: CASSLAVSGTGSDRAFF. CDR3 nucleotides: TGCGCCAGCAGCTTGGCAGTTTCCGGGACAGGGTCCGACCGGGCTTTCTTT.

At least ten counts were recorded for this clone. This CDR3 is also generated by other DNA sequences in the sample. This chain links TRBV5-1 with TRBJ2-3, with D maybe TRBD2 (6 bases). CDR1 SGHRS and CDR2 YFSETQ come from the germline V gene. V was trimmed by 6 bases and J by 0 bases, leaving 11 bases between them. The CDR3 contains 14 residues. This CDR3 reads CASNRGGSTDTQYF. The CDR3 nucleotides read TGCGCCAGCAATAGGGGAGGTAGCACAGATACGCAGTATTTT.

The chain has TRBV29-1 and TRBJ2-1; tentative D call: TRBD1 (6 bases). The CDR3 extends over 15 amino acids. V lost 5 bases to trimming and J lost 7 bases, with 21 bases between them. Per the germline V gene, CDR1 is SQVTM and CDR2 is ANQGSEA. CDR3 nucleotides: TGCAGCGTTTCTCAGGGGCCCCAGATGGGGAATGAGCAGTTCTTC. This gives the protein CSVSQGPQMGNEQFF.

The chain combines TRBV5-4 with TRBJ2-5, with 7 bases identical to TRBD1. Germline CDR1 and CDR2: SGHNT and YYREEE (reference sequence). This CDR3 has 13 residues. The junction had 5 bases not matched to a gene; V was cut back by 4 bases and J by 5 bases. CDR3 amino acids: CASSRDSVETQYF. The CDR3 bases are TGTGCCAGCAGCCGGGACAGTGTGGAGACCCAGTACTTC.

The genes are TRBV2 and TRBJ1-2, with a possible D match to TRBD1 (5 bases). The V end lost 5 bases, the J end lost 0 bases, and 10 bases lay between the germline ends. Germline V gene sequence: CDR1 SNHLY, CDR2 FYNNEI. The CDR3 is 14 residues long. The CDR3 region has the DNA TGTGCCAGCAGTATCGGGGCAGCTAACTATGGCTACACCTTC. It encodes CASSIGAANYGYTF.